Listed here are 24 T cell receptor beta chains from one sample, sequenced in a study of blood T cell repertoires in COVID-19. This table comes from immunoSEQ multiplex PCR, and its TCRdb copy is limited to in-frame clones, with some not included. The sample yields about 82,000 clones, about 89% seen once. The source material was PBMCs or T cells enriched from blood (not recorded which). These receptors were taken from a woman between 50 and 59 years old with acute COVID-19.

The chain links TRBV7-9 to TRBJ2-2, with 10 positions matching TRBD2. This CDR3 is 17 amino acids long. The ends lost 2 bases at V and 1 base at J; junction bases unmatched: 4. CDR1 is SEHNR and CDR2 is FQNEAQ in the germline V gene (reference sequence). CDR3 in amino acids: CASSLLLAGVNTGELFF. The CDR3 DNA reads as TGTGCCAGCAGCTTACTCCTAGCGGGGGTGAACACCGGGGAGCTGTTTTTT.

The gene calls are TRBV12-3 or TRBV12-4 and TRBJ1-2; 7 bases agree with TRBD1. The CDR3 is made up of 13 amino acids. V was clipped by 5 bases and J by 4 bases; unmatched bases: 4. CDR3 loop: CASSRDSRYGYTF. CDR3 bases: TGTGCCAGCAGTCGGGACAGTCGCTATGGCTACACCTTC.

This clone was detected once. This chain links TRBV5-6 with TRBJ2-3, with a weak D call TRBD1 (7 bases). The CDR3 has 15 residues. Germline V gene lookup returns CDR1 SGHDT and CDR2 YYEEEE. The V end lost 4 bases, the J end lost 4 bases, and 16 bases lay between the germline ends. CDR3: CASSTTRGRPDTQYF. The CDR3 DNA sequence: TGTGCCAGCAGCACAACCAGGGGGAGGCCAGATACGCAGTATTTT.

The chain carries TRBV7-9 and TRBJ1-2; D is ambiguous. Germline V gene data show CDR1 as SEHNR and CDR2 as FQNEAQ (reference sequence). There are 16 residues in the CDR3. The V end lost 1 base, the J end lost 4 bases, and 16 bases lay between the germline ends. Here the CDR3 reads CASSLGTMAGSYGYTF. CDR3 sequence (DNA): TGTGCCAGCAGCTTAGGGACGATGGCGGGCTCCTATGGCTACACCTTC. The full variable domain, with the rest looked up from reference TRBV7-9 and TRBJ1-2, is DTGVSQNPRHKITKRGQNVTFRCDPISEHNRLYWYRQTLGQGPEFLTYFQNEAQLEKSRLLSDRFSAERPKGSFSTLEIQRTEQGDSAMYLCASSLGTMAGSYGYTFGSGTRLTVV.

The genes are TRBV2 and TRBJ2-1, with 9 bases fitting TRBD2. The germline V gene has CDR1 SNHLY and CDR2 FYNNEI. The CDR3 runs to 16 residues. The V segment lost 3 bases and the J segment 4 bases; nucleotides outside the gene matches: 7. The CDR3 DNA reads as TGTGCCAGCAGTGACCTCGCGGGAGGGCGATACAATGAGCAGTTCTTC. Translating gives CASSDLAGGRYNEQFF.

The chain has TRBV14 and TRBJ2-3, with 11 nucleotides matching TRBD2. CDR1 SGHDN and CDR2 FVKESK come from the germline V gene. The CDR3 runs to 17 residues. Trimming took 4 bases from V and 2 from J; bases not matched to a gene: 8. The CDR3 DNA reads TGTGCCAGCAGCCCTTTTAGCGGGAGGGCGAACACAGATACGCAGTATTTT. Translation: CASSPFSGRANTDTQYF.

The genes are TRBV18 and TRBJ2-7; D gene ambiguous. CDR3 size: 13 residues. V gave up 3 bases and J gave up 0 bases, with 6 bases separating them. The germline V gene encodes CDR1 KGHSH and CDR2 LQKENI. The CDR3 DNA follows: TGTGCCAGCTCACCGGGCGCCTCCTACGAGCAGTACTTC. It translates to CASSPGASYEQYF.

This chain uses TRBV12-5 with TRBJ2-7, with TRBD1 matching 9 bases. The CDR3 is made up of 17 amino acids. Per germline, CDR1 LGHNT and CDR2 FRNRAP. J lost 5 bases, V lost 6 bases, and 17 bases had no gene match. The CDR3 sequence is CASGNPYLDRGDHEQYF. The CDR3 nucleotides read TGTGCTAGTGGCAACCCATACCTGGACAGGGGCGACCACGAGCAGTACTTC. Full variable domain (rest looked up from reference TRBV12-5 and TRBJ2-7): DARVTQTPRHKVTEMGQEVTMRCQPILGHNTVFWYRQTMMQGLELLAYFRNRAPLDDSGMPKDRFSAEMPDATLATLKIQPSEPRDSAVYFCASGNPYLDRGDHEQYFGPGTRLTVT.

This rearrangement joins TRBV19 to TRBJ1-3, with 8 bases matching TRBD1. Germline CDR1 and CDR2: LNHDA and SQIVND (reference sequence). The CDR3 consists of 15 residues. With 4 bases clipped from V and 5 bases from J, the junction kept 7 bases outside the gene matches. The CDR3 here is CASSTKQGERNTIYF. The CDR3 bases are TGTGCCAGTAGTACAAAACAGGGGGAAAGAAACACCATATATTTT. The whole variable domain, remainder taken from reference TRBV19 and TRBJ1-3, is DGGITQSPKYLFRKEGQNVTLSCEQNLNHDAMYWYRQDPGQGLRLIYYSQIVNDFQKGDIAEGYSVSREKKESFPLTVTSAQKNPTAFYLCASSTKQGERNTIYFGEGSWLTVV.

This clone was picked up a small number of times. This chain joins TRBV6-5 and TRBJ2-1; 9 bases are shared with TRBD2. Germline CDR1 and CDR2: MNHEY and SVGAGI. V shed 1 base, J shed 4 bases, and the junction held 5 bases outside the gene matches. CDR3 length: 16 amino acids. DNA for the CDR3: TGTGCCAGCAGTTACTTAGCAGCGGGGGGTTACAATGAGCAGTTCTTC. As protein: CASSYLAAGGYNEQFF.

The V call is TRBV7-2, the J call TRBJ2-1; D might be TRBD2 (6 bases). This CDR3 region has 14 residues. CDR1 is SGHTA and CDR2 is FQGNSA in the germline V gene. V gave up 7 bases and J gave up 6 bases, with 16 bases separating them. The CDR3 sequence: CASTPSRESNEQFF. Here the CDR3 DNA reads TGTGCCAGCACCCCCTCTCGGGAGAGCAATGAGCAGTTCTTC.

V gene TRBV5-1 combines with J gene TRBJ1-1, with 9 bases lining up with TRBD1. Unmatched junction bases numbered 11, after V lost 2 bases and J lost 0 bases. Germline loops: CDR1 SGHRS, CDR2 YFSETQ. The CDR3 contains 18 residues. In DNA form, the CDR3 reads TGCGCCAGCAGCTTATTTGGGACAGGGCGCGAGTTGAACACTGAAGCTTTCTTT. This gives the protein CASSLFGTGRELNTEAFF. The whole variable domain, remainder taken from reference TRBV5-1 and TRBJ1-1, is KAGVTQTPRYLIKTRGQQVTLSCSPISGHRSVSWYQQTPGQGLQFLFEYFSETQRNKGNFPGRFSGRQFSNSRSEMNVSTLELGDSALYLCASSLFGTGRELNTEAFFGQGTRLTVV.

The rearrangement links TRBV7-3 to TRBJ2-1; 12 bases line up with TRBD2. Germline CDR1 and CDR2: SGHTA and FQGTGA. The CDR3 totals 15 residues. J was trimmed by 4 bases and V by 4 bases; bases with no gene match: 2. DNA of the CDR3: TGTGCCAGCAGCTCGACTAGCGGGAGTTACAATGAGCAGTTCTTC. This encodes CASSSTSGSYNEQFF.

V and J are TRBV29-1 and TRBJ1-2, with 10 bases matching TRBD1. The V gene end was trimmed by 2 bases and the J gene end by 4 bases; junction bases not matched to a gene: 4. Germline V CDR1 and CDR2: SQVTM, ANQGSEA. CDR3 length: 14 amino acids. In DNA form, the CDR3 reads TGCAGCGTTGAAAGACAGGGGGCTGGCTATGGCTACACCTTC. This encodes CSVERQGAGYGYTF.

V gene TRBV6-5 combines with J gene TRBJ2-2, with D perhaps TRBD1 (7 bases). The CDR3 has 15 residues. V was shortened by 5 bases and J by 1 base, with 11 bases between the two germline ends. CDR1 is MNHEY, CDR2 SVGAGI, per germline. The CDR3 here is CASSRQGGNTGELFF. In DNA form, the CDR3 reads TGTGCCAGCAGTCGACAGGGAGGGAACACCGGGGAGCTGTTTTTT.

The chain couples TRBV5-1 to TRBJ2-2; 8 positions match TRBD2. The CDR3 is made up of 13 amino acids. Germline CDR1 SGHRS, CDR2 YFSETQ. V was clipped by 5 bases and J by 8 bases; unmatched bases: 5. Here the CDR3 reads CASRTREGGELFF. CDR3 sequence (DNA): TGCGCCAGCAGAACTCGGGAGGGTGGGGAGCTGTTTTTT.

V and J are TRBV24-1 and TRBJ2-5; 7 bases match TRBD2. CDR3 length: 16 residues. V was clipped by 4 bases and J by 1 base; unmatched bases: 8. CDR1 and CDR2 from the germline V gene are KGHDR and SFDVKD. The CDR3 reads CATSDPGTTSQETQYF. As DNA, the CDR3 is TGTGCCACCAGTGACCCTGGGACTACGAGCCAAGAGACCCAGTACTTC.

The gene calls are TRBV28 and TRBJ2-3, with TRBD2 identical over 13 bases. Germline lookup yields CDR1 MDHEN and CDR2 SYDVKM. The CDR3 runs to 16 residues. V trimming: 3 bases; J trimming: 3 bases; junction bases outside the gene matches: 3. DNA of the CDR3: TGTGCCAGCAGTTTCACTAGCGGGAGGGCTACAGATACGCAGTATTTT. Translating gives CASSFTSGRATDTQYF.

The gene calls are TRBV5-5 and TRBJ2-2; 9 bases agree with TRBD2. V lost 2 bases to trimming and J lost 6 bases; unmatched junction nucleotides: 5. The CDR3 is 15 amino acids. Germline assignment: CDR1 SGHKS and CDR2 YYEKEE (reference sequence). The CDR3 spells CASSFGTSNSGELFF. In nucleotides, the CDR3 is TGTGCCAGCAGCTTCGGGACTAGCAATTCCGGGGAGCTGTTTTTT. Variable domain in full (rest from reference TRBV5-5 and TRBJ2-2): DAGVTQSPTHLIKTRGQQVTLRCSPISGHKSVSWYQQVLGQGPQFIFQYYEKEERGRGNFPDRFSARQFPNYSSELNVNALLLGDSALYLCASSFGTSNSGELFFGEGSRLTVL.

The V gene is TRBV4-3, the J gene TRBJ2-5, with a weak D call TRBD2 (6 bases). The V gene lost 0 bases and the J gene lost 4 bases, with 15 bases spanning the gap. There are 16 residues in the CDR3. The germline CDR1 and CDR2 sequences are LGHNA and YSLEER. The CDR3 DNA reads TGCGCCAGCAGCCAAGATTCTAGCCGGGGGATAGAGACCCAGTACTTC. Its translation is CASSQDSSRGIETQYF.

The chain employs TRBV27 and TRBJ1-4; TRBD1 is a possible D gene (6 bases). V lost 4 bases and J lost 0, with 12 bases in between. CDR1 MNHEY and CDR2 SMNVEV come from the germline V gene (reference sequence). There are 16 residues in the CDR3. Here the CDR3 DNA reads TGTGCCAGCAGTTCGGACAGAGTTGCAACTAATGAAAAACTGTTTTTT. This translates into CASSSDRVATNEKLFF.

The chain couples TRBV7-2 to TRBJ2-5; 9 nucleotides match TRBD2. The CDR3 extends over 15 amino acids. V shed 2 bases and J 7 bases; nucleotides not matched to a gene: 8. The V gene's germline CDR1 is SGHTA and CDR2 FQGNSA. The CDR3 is CASSLMAGGLGTQYF. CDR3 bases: TGTGCCAGCAGCTTAATGGCGGGAGGGCTTGGGACCCAGTACTTC.

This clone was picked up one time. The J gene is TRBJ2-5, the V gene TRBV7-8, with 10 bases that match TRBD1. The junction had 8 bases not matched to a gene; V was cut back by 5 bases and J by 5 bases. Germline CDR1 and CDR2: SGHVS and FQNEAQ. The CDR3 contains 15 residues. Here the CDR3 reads CASSARQGAQETQYF. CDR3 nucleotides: TGTGCCAGCAGCGCAAGACAGGGGGCACAGGAGACCCAGTACTTC.

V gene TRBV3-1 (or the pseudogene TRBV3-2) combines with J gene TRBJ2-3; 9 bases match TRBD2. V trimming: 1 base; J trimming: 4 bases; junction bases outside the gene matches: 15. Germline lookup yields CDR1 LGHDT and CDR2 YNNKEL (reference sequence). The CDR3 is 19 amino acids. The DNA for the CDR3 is TGTGCCAGCAGCCAAGGGTCTAGGGCTAGCGGGAAAGGTGCAGATACGCAGTATTTT. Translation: CASSQGSRASGKGADTQYF.